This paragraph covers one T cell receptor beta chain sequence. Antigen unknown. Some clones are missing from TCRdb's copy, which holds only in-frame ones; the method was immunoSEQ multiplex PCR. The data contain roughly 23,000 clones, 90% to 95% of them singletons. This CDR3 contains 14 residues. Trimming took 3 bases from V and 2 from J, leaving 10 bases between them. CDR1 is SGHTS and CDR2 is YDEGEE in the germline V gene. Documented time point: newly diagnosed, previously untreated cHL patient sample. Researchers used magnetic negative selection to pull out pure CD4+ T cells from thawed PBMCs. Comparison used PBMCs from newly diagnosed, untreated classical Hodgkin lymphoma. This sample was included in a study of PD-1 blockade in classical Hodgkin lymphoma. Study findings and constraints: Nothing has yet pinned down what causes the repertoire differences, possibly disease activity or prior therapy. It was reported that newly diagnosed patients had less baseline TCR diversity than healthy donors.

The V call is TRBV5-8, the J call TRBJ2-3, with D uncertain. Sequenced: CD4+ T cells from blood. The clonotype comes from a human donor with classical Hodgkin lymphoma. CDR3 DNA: TGTGCCAGCAGCTACTCTAGAGCCACAGATACGCAGTATTTT. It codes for CASSYSRATDTQYF.